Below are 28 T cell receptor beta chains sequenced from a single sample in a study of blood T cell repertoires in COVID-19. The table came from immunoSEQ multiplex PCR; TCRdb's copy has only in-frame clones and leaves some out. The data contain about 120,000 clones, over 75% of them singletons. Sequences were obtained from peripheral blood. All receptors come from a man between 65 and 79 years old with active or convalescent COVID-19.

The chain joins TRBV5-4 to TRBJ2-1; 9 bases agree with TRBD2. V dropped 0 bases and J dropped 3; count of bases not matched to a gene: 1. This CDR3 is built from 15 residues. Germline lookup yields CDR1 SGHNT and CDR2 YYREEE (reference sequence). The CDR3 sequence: CASSLGTSDYNEQFF. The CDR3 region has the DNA TGTGCCAGCAGCTTGGGGACTAGCGACTACAATGAGCAGTTCTTC.

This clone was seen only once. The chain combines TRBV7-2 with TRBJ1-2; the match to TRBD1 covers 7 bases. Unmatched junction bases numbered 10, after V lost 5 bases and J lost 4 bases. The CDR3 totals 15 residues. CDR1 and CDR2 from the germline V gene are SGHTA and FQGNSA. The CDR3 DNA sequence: TGTGCCAGCAGCGCAAGAGCAGGGGACAGCTATGGCTACACCTTC. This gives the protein CASSARAGDSYGYTF.

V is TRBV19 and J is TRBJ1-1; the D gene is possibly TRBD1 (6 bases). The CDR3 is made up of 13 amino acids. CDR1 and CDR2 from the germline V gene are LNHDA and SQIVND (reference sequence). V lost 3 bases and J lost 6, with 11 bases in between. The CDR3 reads CASSMQGIAEAFF. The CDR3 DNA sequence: TGTGCCAGTAGTATGCAGGGGATCGCTGAAGCTTTCTTT. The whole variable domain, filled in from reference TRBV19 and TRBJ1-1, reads DGGITQSPKYLFRKEGQNVTLSCEQNLNHDAMYWYRQDPGQGLRLIYYSQIVNDFQKGDIAEGYSVSREKKESFPLTVTSAQKNPTAFYLCASSMQGIAEAFFGQGTRLTVV.

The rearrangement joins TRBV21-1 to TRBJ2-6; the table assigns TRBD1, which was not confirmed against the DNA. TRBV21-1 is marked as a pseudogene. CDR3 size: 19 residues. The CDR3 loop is CASSKNHPGPLSGANVLTF. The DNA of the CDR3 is TGTGCCAGCAGCAAAAATCATCCAGGGCCCCTCTCTGGGGCCAACGTCCTGACTTTC.

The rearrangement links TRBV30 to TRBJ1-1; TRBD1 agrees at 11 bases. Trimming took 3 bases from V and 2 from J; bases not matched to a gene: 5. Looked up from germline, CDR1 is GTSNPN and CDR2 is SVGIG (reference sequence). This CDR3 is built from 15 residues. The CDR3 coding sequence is TGTGCCTGGAGGCGGACAGGGGGCAGTAACACTGAAGCTTTCTTT. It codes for CAWRRTGGSNTEAFF. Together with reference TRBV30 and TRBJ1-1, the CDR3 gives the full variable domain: SQTIHQWPATLVQPVGSPLSLECTVEGTSNPNLYWYRQAAGRGLQLLFYSVGIGQISSEVPQNLSASRPQDRQFILSSKKLLLSDSGFYLCAWRRTGGSNTEAFFGQGTRLTVV.

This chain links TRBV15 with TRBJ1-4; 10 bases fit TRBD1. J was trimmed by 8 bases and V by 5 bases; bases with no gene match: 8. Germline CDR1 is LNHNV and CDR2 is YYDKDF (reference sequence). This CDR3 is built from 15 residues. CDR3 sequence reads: CATSRTGGIGEKLFF. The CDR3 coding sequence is TGTGCCACCAGCCGGACAGGGGGAATTGGGGAAAAACTGTTTTTT.

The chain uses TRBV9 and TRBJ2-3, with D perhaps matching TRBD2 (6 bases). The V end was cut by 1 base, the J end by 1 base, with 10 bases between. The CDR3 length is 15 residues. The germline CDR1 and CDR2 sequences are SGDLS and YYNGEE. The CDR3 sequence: CASSVSSSGTDTQYF. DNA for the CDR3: TGTGCCAGCAGCGTATCGTCTAGCGGCACAGATACGCAGTATTTT.

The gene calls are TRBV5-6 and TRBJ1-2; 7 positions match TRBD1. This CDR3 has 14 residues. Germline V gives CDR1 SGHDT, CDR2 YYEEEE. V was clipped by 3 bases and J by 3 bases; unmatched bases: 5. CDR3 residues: CASSSVDRDYGYTF. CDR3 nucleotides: TGTGCCAGCAGCTCCGTCGACAGGGACTATGGCTACACCTTC.

In nucleotides, the CDR3 is TGTGCCACCAGTGATCATAACCCGGGACTGGAGGAGACCCAGTACTTC. Its protein product is CATSDHNPGLEETQYF. J is TRBJ2-5 and V is TRBV24-1; the D gene is possibly TRBD2 (6 bases). The CDR3 is made up of 16 amino acids. Germline-derived CDR1 and CDR2 are KGHDR and SFDVKD. Trimming cost V 3 bases and J 5 bases, with 18 bases left between them.

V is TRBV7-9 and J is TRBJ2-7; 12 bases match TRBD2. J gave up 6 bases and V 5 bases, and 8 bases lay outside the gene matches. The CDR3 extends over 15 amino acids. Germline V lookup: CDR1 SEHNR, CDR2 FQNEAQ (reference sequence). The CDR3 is CASSMTSGSTSEQYF. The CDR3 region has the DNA TGTGCCAGCAGCATGACTAGCGGGAGTACTTCCGAGCAGTACTTC.

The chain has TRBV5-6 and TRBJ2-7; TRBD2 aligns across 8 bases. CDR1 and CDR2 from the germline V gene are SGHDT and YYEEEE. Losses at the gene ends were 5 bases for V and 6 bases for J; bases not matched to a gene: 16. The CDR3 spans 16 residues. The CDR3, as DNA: TGTGCCAGCAGTTCCCTCTTAGCGGGGAAGGGAATCGAGCAGTACTTC. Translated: CASSSLLAGKGIEQYF.

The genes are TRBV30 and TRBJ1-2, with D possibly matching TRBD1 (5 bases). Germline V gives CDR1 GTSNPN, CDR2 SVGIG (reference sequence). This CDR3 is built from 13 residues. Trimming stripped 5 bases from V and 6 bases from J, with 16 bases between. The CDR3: CAWVPKGRDGYTF. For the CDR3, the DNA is TGTGCCTGGGTTCCGAAGGGGAGGGATGGCTACACCTTC.

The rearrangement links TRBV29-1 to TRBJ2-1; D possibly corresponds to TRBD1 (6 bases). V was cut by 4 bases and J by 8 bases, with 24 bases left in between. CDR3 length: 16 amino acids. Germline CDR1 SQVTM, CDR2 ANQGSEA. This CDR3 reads CSVVAPPGTKSYEQFF. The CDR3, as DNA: TGCAGCGTTGTAGCCCCTCCGGGGACAAAAAGTTATGAGCAGTTCTTC.

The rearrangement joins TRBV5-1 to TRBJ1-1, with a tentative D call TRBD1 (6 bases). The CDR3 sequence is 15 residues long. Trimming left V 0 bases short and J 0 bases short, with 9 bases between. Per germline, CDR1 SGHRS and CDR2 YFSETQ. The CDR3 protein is CASSLGGGVNTEAFF. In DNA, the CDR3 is TGCGCCAGCAGCTTGGGTGGGGGCGTGAACACTGAAGCTTTCTTT.

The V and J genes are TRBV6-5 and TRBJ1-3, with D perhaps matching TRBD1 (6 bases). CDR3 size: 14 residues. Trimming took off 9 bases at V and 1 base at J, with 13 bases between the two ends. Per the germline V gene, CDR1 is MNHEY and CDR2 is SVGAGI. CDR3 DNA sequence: TGTGCCAGTGGGACCGGGACATCTGGAAACACCATATATTTT. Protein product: CASGTGTSGNTIYF.

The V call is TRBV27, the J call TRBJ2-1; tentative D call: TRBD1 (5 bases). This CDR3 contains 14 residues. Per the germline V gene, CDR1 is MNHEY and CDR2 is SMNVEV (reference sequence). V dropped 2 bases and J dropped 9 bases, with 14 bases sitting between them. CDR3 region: CASSLGGALGEQFF. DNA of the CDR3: TGTGCCAGCAGTTTAGGTGGGGCCTTAGGTGAGCAGTTCTTC.

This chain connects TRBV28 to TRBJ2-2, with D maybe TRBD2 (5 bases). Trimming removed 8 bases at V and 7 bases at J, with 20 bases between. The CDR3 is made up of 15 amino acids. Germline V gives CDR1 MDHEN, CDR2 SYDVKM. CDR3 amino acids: CASRTYPSRGGELFF. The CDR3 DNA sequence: TGTGCCAGCCGGACGTATCCGAGCCGGGGCGGGGAGCTGTTTTTT.

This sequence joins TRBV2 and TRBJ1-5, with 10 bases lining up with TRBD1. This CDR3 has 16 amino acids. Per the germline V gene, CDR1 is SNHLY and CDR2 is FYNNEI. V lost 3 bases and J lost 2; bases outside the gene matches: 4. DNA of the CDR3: TGTGCCAGCAGTGAGCGGGACAGGGGAGGCAATCAGCCCCAGCATTTT. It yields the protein CASSERDRGGNQPQHF.

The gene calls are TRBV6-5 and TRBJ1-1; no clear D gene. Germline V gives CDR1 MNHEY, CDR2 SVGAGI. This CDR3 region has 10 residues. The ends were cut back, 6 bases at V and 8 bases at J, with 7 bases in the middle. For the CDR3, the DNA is TGTGCCAGCAGATGGAGGGAAGCTTTCTTT. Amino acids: CASRWREAFF.

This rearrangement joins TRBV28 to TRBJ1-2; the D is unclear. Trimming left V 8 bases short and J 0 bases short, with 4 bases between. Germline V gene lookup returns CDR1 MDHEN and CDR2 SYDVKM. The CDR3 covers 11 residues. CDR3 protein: CASGANYGYTF. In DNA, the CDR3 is TGTGCCAGCGGAGCTAACTATGGCTACACCTTC.

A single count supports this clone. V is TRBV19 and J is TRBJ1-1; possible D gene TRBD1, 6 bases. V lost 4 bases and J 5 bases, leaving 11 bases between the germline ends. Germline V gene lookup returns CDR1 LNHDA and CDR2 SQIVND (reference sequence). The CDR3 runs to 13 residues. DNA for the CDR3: TGTGCCAGTAGTAACAGGGTAGGGACTGAAGCTTTCTTT. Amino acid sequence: CASSNRVGTEAFF.

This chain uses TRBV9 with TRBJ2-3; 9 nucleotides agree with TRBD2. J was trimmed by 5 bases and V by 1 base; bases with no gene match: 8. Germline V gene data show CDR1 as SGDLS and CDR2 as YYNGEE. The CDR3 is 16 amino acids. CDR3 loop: CASSVILAGLGDTQYF. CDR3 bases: TGTGCCAGCAGCGTAATTCTAGCGGGGCTGGGAGATACGCAGTATTTT.

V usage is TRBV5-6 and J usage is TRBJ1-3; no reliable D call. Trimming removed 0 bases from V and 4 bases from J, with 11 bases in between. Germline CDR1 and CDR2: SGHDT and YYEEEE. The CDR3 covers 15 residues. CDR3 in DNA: TGTGCCAGCAGCTTGGCCAGATATTCCGGAAACACCATATATTTT. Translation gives CASSLARYSGNTIYF. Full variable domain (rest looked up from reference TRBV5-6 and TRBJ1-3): DAGVTQSPTHLIKTRGQQVTLRCSPKSGHDTVSWYQQALGQGPQFIFQYYEEEERQRGNFPDRFSGHQFPNYSSELNVNALLLGDSALYLCASSLARYSGNTIYFGEGSWLTVV.

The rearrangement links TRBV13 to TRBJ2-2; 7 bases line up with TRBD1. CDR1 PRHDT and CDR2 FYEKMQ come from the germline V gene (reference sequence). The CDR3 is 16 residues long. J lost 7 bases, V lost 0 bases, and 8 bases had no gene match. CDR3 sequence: CASSLGDGTVGGELFF. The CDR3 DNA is TGTGCCAGCAGCTTAGGTGATGGGACAGTAGGCGGGGAGCTGTTTTTT.

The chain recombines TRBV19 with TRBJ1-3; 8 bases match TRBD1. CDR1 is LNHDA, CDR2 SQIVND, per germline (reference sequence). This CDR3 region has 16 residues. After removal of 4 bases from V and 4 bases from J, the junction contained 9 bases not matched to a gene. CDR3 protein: CASSRGQAARGNTIYF. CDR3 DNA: TGTGCCAGTAGTAGGGGACAGGCGGCAAGAGGAAACACCATATATTTT.

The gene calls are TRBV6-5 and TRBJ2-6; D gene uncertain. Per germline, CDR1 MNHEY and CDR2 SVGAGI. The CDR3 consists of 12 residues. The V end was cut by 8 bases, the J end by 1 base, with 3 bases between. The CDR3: CASSSGANVLTF. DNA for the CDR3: TGTGCCAGCTCATCTGGGGCCAACGTCCTGACTTTC.

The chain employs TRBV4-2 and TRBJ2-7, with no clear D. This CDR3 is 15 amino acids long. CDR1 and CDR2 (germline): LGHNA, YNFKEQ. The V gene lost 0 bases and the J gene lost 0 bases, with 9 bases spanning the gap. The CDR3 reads CASSQDASFSYEQYF. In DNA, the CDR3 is TGTGCCAGCAGCCAAGATGCCAGTTTCTCCTACGAGCAGTACTTC.

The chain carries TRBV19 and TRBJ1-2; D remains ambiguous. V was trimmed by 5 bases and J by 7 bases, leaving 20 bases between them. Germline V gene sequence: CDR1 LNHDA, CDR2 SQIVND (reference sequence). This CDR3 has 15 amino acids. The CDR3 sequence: CASSPRPERERGYTF. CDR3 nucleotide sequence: TGTGCCAGTAGTCCCCGGCCGGAGAGGGAGCGTGGCTACACCTTC.